A selection of T cell receptor beta chains follows, all from one sample in a study of T cell responses to AZD1222 COVID-19 vaccine. The protocol was immunoSEQ multiplex PCR, while the TCRdb copy is restricted to in-frame clones and leaves out a portion. The data hold roughly 76,000 clones, with approximately 90% observed a single time. Sequenced material: peripheral blood, taken on day 0 of AZD1222 vaccination. The receptors stem from an adult in good health. Both conserved end residues are part of each CDR3. The D gene is left open where the match is weak. The size entry is marked missing in some rows and otherwise reads once, few, many or a size class.

J gene	V gene	clone size	D gene	CDR3 DNA	CDR3 protein
TRBJ2-7	TRBV2	.	.	TGTGCCAGCAAGGGACGGCTTGTTGACCACGAGCAGTACTTC	CASKGRLVDHEQYF
TRBJ2-5	TRBV3-1/TRBV3-2	few	.	TGTGCCAGCAGCCAGTTCTTGGGGGAGACCCAGTACTTC	CASSQFLGETQYF
TRBJ2-7	TRBV4-2	.	.	TGTGCCAGCAGCCAAGGATCGGAACTAGTTATCCCCTACGAGCAGTACTTC	CASSQGSELVIPYEQYF
TRBJ2-7	TRBV19	.	TRBD1	TGTGCCAGTAGTTCGACAGGGATCTCCTACGAGCAGTACTTC	CASSSTGISYEQYF
TRBJ2-7	TRBV7-2	once	TRBD2	TGTGCCAGCAGCTTAAGCGGGGGGTCTTCCTACGAGCAGTACTTC	CASSLSGGSSYEQYF
TRBJ2-1	TRBV7-2	.	TRBD2	TGTGCCAGCAGCTTAGGACTTACGGGGGGGCTTGATGAGCAGTTCTTC	CASSLGLTGGLDEQFF
TRBJ1-3	TRBV5-6	.	.	TGTGCCAGCAGCTTGCTGGACGTTCTCTCTGGAAACACCATATATTTT	CASSLLDVLSGNTIYF
TRBJ1-5	TRBV18	.	.	TGTGCCAGCTCTCGGGACGTTAATCAGCCCCAGCATTTT	CASSRDVNQPQHF
TRBJ1-4	TRBV11-3	few	.	TGTGCCAGCAGCTTAGAACAGTACATTTCAACTAATGAAAAACTGTTTTTT	CASSLEQYISTNEKLFF
TRBJ1-2	TRBV7-3	.	.	TGTGCCAGCAGCTTAGGTATGGGCCAGGATGGCTACACCTTC	CASSLGMGQDGYTF
TRBJ2-1	TRBV18	.	TRBD2	TGTGCCAGCTCACCCCTGGGGACTAGCGGGAGGGCCGAAGATGAGCAGTTCTTC	CASSPLGTSGRAEDEQFF
TRBJ1-2	TRBV7-9	.	.	TGTGCCAGCAGCAAGGCTGGGGTGGGAGGGGCAGTCGGCTACACCTTC	CASSKAGVGGAVGYTF
TRBJ2-2	TRBV11-3	once	TRBD1	TGTGCCAGCAGCCCCAGGACAGGGAATACCGGGGAGCTGTTTTTT	CASSPRTGNTGELFF
TRBJ1-2	TRBV27	.	TRBD1	TGTGCCAGCACCCCAGGGGGAACTAACTATGGCTACACCTTC	CASTPGGTNYGYTF
TRBJ2-7	TRBV30	.	TRBD1	TGTGCCTGGGACAGGGGGACCTACGAGCAGTACTTC	CAWDRGTYEQYF
TRBJ2-3	TRBV28	.	TRBD2	TGTGCCAGCAGTTTAGCATCGGCTAGCGGGGACACAGATACGCAGTATTTT	CASSLASASGDTDTQYF
TRBJ2-7	TRBV5-1	once	TRBD1	TGCGCCAGCAGCCTAGATACAGGGGGCATCGAGCAGTACTTC	CASSLDTGGIEQYF
TRBJ2-5	TRBV5-5	.	.	TGTGCCAGCAGCGGACTGCGGGAGACCCAGTACTTC	CASSGLRETQYF